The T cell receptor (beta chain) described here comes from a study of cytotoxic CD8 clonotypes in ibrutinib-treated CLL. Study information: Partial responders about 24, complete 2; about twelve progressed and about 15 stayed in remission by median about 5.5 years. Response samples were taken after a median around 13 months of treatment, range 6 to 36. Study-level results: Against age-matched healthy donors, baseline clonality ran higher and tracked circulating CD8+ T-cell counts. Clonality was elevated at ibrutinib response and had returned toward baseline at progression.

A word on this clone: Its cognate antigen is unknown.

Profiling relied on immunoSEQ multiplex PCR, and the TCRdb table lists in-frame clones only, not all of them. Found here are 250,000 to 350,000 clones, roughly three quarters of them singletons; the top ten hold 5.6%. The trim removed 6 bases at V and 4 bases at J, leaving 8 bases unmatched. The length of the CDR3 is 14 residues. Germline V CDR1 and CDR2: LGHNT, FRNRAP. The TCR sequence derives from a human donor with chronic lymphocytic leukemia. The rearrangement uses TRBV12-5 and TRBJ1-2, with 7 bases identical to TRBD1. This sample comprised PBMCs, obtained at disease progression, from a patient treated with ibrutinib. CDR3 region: CASGRDSRFYGYTF. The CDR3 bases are TGTGCTAGTGGGCGGGACAGTCGTTTCTATGGCTACACCTTC.